Each of the 23 T cell receptor beta chains below was sequenced from the same sample in a study of T cell responses to AZD1222 COVID-19 vaccine. Assay: immunoSEQ multiplex PCR; the TCRdb copy retains only in-frame clones and omits some. Of 150,000 to 200,000 clones in the sample, just over 90% were seen once. The sequencing here drew on peripheral blood, taken 28 days after the second AZD1222 dose. Receptors were obtained from an adult who received the AZD1222 COVID-19 vaccine.

This clone was counted only a few times. The same CDR3 can be traced to other DNA sequences in this sample. V gene TRBV6-1 combines with J gene TRBJ1-6, with unresolved D. The V end lost 2 bases, the J end lost 7 bases, and 0 bases lay between the germline ends. Germline V gene sequence: CDR1 MNHNS, CDR2 SASEGT. CDR3 length: 11 residues. Written as DNA, the CDR3 is TGTGCCAGCAGTGAAAATTCACCCCTCCACTTT. This gives the protein CASSENSPLHF.

J is TRBJ1-1 and V is TRBV6-5, with no clear D. Trimming pared 0 bases from V and 0 bases from J, leaving 11 bases between. This CDR3 spans 16 amino acids. Germline V CDR1 and CDR2: MNHEY, SVGAGI. CDR3 in DNA: TGTGCCAGCAGTTACTCGAGTCCAGGCATGAACACTGAAGCTTTCTTT. Translation: CASSYSSPGMNTEAFF.

The V and J genes are TRBV5-4 and TRBJ2-5; 9 bases match TRBD2. With 4 bases clipped from V and 1 base from J, the junction kept 8 bases outside the gene matches. This CDR3 is 16 amino acids long. Looked up from germline, CDR1 is SGHNT and CDR2 is YYREEE (reference sequence). The CDR3 DNA sequence: TGTGCCAGCAGCCCAAGGGGAGCGGGGGGCCAAGAGACCCAGTACTTC. It translates to CASSPRGAGGQETQYF.

A single count supports this clone. V is TRBV5-4 and J is TRBJ2-3, with a tentative D call TRBD2 (6 bases). Germline V lookup: CDR1 SGHNT, CDR2 YYREEE (reference sequence). The V gene lost 5 bases and the J gene lost 6 bases, with 16 bases spanning the gap. The length of the CDR3 is 14 residues. The CDR3 nucleotides are TGTGCCAGCAGGGCGGGGCTAGCGACGGATACGCAGTATTTT. Translation gives CASRAGLATDTQYF. The full variable domain, its missing parts supplied by reference TRBV5-4 and TRBJ2-3, is ETGVTQSPTHLIKTRGQQVTLRCSSQSGHNTVSWYQQALGQGPQFIFQYYREEENGRGNFPPRFSGLQFPNYSSELNVNALELDDSALYLCASRAGLATDTQYFGPGTRLTVL.

The rearrangement joins TRBV6-5 to TRBJ2-7; possible D gene TRBD2, 6 bases. The CDR3 extends over 14 amino acids. Deletions cut 6 bases from V and 3 bases from J, with 15 bases between. Per the germline V gene, CDR1 is MNHEY and CDR2 is SVGAGI. The CDR3 DNA follows: TGTGCCAGCAGACTGAGGAGGGAGAGCTACGAGCAGTACTTC. It specifies CASRLRRESYEQYF.

The chain links TRBV5-4 to TRBJ1-3; D possibly corresponds to TRBD1 (5 bases). V was pared by 6 bases and J by 1 base, with 11 bases between. Germline V CDR1 and CDR2: SGHNT, YYREEE (reference sequence). This CDR3 spans 14 amino acids. The CDR3 nucleotides are TGTGCCAGCACCCAGCAGGGATCTGGAAACACCATATATTTT. This encodes CASTQQGSGNTIYF.

The chain joins TRBV19 to TRBJ1-5, with TRBD1 matching 8 bases. V lost 8 bases and J lost 1; bases outside the gene matches: 10. Germline V lookup: CDR1 LNHDA, CDR2 SQIVND (reference sequence). This CDR3 contains 16 residues. CDR3 nucleotide sequence: TGTGCCAGTCGTGGACAGGGTGTTTGGAGCAATCAGCCCCAGCATTTT. This sequence encodes CASRGQGVWSNQPQHF.

This chain connects TRBV2 to TRBJ2-1; TRBD2 matches 9 bases. V was clipped by 0 bases and J by 4 bases; unmatched bases: 10. CDR1 is SNHLY and CDR2 is FYNNEI in the germline V gene. The CDR3 runs to 18 residues. This chain's CDR3 is CASSEASLSGGLYNEQFF. DNA for the CDR3: TGTGCCAGCAGTGAAGCGAGCCTTAGCGGGGGACTTTACAATGAGCAGTTCTTC.

This chain links TRBV6-5 with TRBJ1-1, with no clear D. Trimming took off 9 bases at V and 2 bases at J, with 19 bases between the two ends. The germline CDR1 and CDR2 sequences are MNHEY and SVGAGI. This CDR3 is 15 amino acids long. The CDR3, as DNA: TGTGCCAGTTGGAACCGGGCCCTTTTTAACACTGAAGCTTTCTTT. Translation gives CASWNRALFNTEAFF.

In its sample, this clone was seen once. This chain connects TRBV9 to TRBJ1-1; no clear D. The CDR3 length is 14 residues. Germline CDR1 reads SGDLS; CDR2 reads YYNGEE. Trimming left V 0 bases short and J 1 base short, with 7 bases between. Written as DNA, the CDR3 is TGTGCCAGCAGCGTAGGGCCCCCGAACACTGAAGCTTTCTTT. Protein product: CASSVGPPNTEAFF.

This chain connects TRBV4-1 to TRBJ1-1; D unresolved. Germline V lookup: CDR1 MGHRA, CDR2 YSYEKL. This CDR3 is 16 amino acids long. Trimming took off 1 base at V and 3 bases at J, with 15 bases between the two ends. The CDR3 reads CASSQGRGGLYTEAFF. The CDR3 DNA reads TGCGCCAGCAGCCAAGGGAGAGGCGGACTTTACACTGAAGCTTTCTTT.

The J gene is TRBJ1-4, the V gene TRBV6-5, with D perhaps TRBD1 (6 bases). CDR1 is MNHEY, CDR2 SVGAGI, per germline. The germline V and J ends were trimmed by 2 bases and 7 bases, with 11 bases remaining between them. This CDR3 region has 14 residues. CDR3 region: CASSYTGWGEKLFF. The CDR3 DNA reads as TGTGCCAGCAGTTACACAGGGTGGGGTGAAAAACTGTTTTTT.

The sample holds one count of this clone. The rearrangement links TRBV29-1 to TRBJ1-1; maybe TRBD1 (5 bases). The length of the CDR3 is 14 residues. Germline V lookup: CDR1 SQVTM, CDR2 ANQGSEA. The V gene lost 6 bases and the J gene lost 4 bases, with 18 bases spanning the gap. In DNA form, the CDR3 reads TGCAGCGTCCAAGAGTCCAGGGCGGGCACTGAAGCTTTCTTT. This codes for CSVQESRAGTEAFF.

This chain joins TRBV2 and TRBJ1-5; 7 bases fit TRBD1. V lost 6 bases to trimming and J lost 0 bases; unmatched junction nucleotides: 14. CDR1 SNHLY and CDR2 FYNNEI come from the germline V gene. The CDR3 covers 18 residues. CDR3 sequence (DNA): TGTGCCAGCAGATCCGGGACAGCCGAGGAACGTAGCAATCAGCCCCAGCATTTT. It yields the protein CASRSGTAEERSNQPQHF.

V gene TRBV18 combines with J gene TRBJ1-6; TRBD1 matches 7 bases. Trimming at V came to 3 bases and at J to 4 bases, leaving 3 bases not matched to a gene. This CDR3 has 15 residues. Germline loops: CDR1 KGHSH, CDR2 LQKENI. CDR3 protein: CASSPGTEYNSPLHF. CDR3 sequence (DNA): TGTGCCAGCTCACCGGGGACAGAATATAATTCACCCCTCCACTTT.

The V and J genes are TRBV13 and TRBJ1-1, with unresolved D. This CDR3 is built from 18 residues. Per the germline V gene, CDR1 is PRHDT and CDR2 is FYEKMQ (reference sequence). The V and J ends lost 1 base and 11 bases respectively, with 29 bases between them. The CDR3 coding sequence is TGTGCCAGCAGCTTAGTCCGGCGGGGTCGTACCGAGATGCCCGTCGCTTTCTTT. This encodes CASSLVRRGRTEMPVAFF.

The chain combines TRBV19 with TRBJ2-3; TRBD1 is a possible D gene (5 bases). This CDR3 spans 13 amino acids. Germline CDR1 reads LNHDA; CDR2 reads SQIVND (reference sequence). V lost 6 bases to trimming and J lost 2 bases, with 9 bases between them. The CDR3 DNA follows: TGTGCCAGTAGAGGGGTTTTCACAGATACGCAGTATTTT. Translation gives CASRGVFTDTQYF.

The rearrangement joins TRBV21-1 to TRBJ2-5; TRBD1, the table's D call, was not compared with the DNA. TRBV21-1 corresponds to a pseudogene. The CDR3 has 14 residues. CDR3 coding DNA: TGTGCCAGCAGCCTCAGGGATTTTAGGGAGACCCAGTACTTC. Translating it yields CASSLRDFRETQYF.

About this clone: In the same sample, other DNA sequences code for this CDR3. The chain carries TRBV7-8 and TRBJ1-1, with no clear D. The V end was cut by 1 base, the J end by 2 bases, with 5 bases between. The CDR3 covers 13 residues. Germline lookup yields CDR1 SGHVS and CDR2 FQNEAQ. The CDR3, as DNA: TGTGCCAGCAGCTTAGATTCCAACACTGAAGCTTTCTTT. This translates into CASSLDSNTEAFF.

This sequence joins TRBV6-1 and TRBJ2-2; D not resolved. Germline V CDR1 and CDR2: MNHNS, SASEGT. V gave up 4 bases and J gave up 5 bases, with 17 bases separating them. The CDR3 totals 16 residues. The CDR3 is CASSAGFRLLTGELFF. CDR3 nucleotide sequence: TGTGCCAGCAGTGCCGGATTTCGGCTGTTGACCGGGGAGCTGTTTTTT.

The chain uses TRBV5-5 and TRBJ2-5, with D tentatively TRBD2 (6 bases). V was clipped by 0 bases and J by 4 bases, with 7 bases between them. CDR3 length: 13 residues. Germline loops: CDR1 SGHKS, CDR2 YYEKEE (reference sequence). This chain's CDR3 is CASSLAGGETQYF. The CDR3 DNA reads TGTGCCAGCAGCTTGGCCGGGGGAGAGACCCAGTACTTC. The full variable domain, rest sourced from reference TRBV5-5 and TRBJ2-5, is DAGVTQSPTHLIKTRGQQVTLRCSPISGHKSVSWYQQVLGQGPQFIFQYYEKEERGRGNFPDRFSARQFPNYSSELNVNALLLGDSALYLCASSLAGGETQYFGPGTRLLVL.

This chain connects TRBV15 to TRBJ1-4, with D possibly TRBD1 on 6 matching bases. The germline V gene encodes CDR1 LNHNV and CDR2 YYDKDF (reference sequence). The CDR3 is made up of 16 amino acids. The V end was cut by 3 bases, the J end by 2 bases, with 13 bases between. CDR3 nucleotides: TGTGCCACCAGCAGGGCCAGGGGAGCGACTAATGAAAAACTGTTTTTT. Its translation is CATSRARGATNEKLFF.

This clone was recorded a few times. The same CDR3 arises from other DNA sequences in this sample as well. This chain joins TRBV27 and TRBJ2-7, with D hard to call. This CDR3 comprises 11 residues. CDR1 and CDR2 from the germline V gene are MNHEY and SMNVEV (reference sequence). The V end lost 3 bases, the J end lost 4 bases, and 4 bases lay between the germline ends. CDR3 in DNA: TGTGCCAGCAGTTTGGGGTACGAGCAGTACTTC. Translating it yields CASSLGYEQYF.